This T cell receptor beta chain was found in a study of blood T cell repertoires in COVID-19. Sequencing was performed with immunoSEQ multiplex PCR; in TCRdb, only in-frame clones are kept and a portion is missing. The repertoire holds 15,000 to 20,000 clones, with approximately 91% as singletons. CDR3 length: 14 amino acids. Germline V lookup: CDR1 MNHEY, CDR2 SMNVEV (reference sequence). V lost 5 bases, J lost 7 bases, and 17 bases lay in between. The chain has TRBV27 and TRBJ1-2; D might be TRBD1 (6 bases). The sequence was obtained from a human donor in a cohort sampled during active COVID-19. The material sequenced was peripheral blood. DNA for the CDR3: TGTGCCAGCAGTAAGAACCCACAGGGTAGTGGCTACACCTTC. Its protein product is CASSKNPQGSGYTF.